Included here is one T cell receptor beta chain sequence, with context. The data stem from a study of human T cells and chemical hapten exposure. TCRdb recomputed calls from the RACE reads with MiXCR, one row per CDR3 protein. The sample carries 250,000 or so distinct CDR3 sequences, around 7.7% recorded once. The CDR3 runs to 15 residues. Germline V gene lookup returns CDR1 MNHEY and CDR2 SVGAGI. J lost 1 base, V lost 5 bases, and 6 bases had no gene match. Time point described: pre-sensitization, week 0. Treatment reported: therapeutic diphenylcyclopropenone sensitization with weekly scalp DPC. The receptor was isolated from a man between 18 and 35 years old with alopecia areata. Some clones in this sample may be carry-over from other donors' samples. The sample was whole blood, taken in connection with sensitization to the hapten diphenylcyclopropenone (DPC). V gene TRBV6-5 combines with J gene TRBJ1-2; 8 bases align to TRBD1. This chain's CDR3 is CASSLQGARNYGYTF. Written as DNA, the CDR3 is TGTGCCAGCAGTCTCCAGGGGGCCCGTAACTATGGCTACACCTTC.